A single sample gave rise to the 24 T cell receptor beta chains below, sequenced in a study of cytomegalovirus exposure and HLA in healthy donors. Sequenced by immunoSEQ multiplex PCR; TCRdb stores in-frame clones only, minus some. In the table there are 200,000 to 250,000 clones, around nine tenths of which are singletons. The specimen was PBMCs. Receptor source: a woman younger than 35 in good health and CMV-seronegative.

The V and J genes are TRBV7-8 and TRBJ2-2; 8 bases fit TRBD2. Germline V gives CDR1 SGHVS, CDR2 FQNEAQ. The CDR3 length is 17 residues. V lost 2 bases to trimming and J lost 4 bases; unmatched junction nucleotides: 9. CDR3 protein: CASSLSRGLGVTGELFF. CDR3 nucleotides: TGTGCCAGCAGCTTAAGTAGGGGACTAGGGGTCACCGGGGAGCTGTTTTTT.

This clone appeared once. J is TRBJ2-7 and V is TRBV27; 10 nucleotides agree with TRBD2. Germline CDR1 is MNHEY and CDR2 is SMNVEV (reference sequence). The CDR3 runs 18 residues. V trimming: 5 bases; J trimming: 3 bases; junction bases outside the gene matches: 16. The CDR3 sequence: CASSLTGLAGAFGYEQYF. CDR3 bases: TGTGCCAGCAGTCTAACGGGGCTAGCGGGGGCCTTTGGCTACGAGCAGTACTTC.

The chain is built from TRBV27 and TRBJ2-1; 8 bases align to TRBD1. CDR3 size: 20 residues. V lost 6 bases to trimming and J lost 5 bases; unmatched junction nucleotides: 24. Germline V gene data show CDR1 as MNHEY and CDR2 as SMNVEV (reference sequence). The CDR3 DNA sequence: TGTGCCAGCAGACCTCACAGGGCCCGACAGGGGTTAAGAGGCCACAATGAGCAGTTCTTC. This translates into CASRPHRARQGLRGHNEQFF.

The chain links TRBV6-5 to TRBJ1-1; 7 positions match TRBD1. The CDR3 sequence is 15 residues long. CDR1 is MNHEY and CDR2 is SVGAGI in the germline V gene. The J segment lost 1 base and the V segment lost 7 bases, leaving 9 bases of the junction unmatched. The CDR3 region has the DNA TGTGCCAGCAAGGAAGCGAGGACAGGGAACACTGAAGCTTTCTTT. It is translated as CASKEARTGNTEAFF.

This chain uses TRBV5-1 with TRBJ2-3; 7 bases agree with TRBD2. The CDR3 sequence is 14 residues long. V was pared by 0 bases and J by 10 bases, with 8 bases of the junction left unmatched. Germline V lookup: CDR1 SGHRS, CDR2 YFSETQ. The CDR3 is CASSLGRELLAQYF. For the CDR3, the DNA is TGCGCCAGCAGCTTGGGGCGGGAGCTACTCGCGCAGTATTTT. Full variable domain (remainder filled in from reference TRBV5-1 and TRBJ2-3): KAGVTQTPRYLIKTRGQQVTLSCSPISGHRSVSWYQQTPGQGLQFLFEYFSETQRNKGNFPGRFSGRQFSNSRSEMNVSTLELGDSALYLCASSLGRELLAQYFGPGTRLTVL.

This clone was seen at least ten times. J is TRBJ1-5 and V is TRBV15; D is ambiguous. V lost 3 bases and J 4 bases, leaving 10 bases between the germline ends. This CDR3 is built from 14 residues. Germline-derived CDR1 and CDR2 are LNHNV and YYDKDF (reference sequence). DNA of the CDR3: TGTGCCACCAGCAGCGGTCGGAGTAATCAGCCCCAGCATTTT. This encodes CATSSGRSNQPQHF.

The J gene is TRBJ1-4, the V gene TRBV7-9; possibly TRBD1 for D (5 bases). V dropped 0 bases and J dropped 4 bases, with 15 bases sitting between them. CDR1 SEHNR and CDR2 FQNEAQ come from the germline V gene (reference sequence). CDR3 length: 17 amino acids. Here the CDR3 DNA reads TGTGCCAGCAGCTTAGCTCTCGGGCCAGGGAATAATGAAAAACTGTTTTTT. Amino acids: CASSLALGPGNNEKLFF.

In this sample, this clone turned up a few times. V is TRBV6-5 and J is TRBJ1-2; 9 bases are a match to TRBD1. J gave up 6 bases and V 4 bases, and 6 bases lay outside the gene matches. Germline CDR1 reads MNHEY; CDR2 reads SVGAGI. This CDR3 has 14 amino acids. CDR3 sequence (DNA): TGTGCCAGCAGTTCAACCGGGACAGGGAATGGCTACACCTTC. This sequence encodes CASSSTGTGNGYTF.

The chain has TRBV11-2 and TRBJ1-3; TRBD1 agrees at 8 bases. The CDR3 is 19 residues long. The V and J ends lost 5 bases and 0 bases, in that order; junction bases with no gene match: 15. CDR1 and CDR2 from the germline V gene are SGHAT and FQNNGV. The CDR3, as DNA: TGTGCCAGCAGCCCAACTACCGGGACAGGCATTCCCTCTGGAAACACCATATATTTT. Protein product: CASSPTTGTGIPSGNTIYF.

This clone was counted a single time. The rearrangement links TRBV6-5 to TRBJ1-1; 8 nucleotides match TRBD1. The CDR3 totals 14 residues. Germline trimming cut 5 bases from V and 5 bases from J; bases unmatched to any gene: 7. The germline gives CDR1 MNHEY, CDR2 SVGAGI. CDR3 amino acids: CASSRDRGGTEAFF. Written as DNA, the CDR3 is TGTGCCAGCAGTCGAGACAGGGGTGGGACTGAAGCTTTCTTT.

The CDR3 region is CASSHPGQGDSQPQHF. The CDR3 DNA follows: TGTGCCAGTAGCCATCCTGGACAGGGGGACTCTCAGCCCCAGCATTTT. This chain uses TRBV19 with TRBJ1-5; 10 bases line up with TRBD1. The CDR3 is 16 amino acids. V gave up 6 bases and J gave up 6 bases; unmatched junction bases: 11. Germline V gene data show CDR1 as LNHDA and CDR2 as SQIVND (reference sequence).

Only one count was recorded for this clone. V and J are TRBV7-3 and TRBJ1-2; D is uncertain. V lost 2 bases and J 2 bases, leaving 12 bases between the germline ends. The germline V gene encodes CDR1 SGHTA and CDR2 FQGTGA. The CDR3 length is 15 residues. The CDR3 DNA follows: TGTGCCAGCAGCTTAGGTGGCACCCTCAACTATGGCTACACCTTC. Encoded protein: CASSLGGTLNYGYTF.

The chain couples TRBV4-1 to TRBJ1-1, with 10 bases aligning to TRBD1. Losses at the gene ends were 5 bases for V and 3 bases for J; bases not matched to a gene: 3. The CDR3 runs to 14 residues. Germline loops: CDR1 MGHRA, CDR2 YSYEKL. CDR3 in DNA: TGCGCCAGCAGCACGGGACAGGGGTACACTGAAGCTTTCTTT. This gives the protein CASSTGQGYTEAFF.

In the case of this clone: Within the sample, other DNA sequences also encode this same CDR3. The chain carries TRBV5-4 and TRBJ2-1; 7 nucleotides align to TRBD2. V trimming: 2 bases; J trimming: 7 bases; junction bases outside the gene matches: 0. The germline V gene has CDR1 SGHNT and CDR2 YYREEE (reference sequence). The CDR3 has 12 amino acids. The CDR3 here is CASSFGGNEQFF. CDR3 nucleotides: TGTGCCAGCAGCTTCGGGGGGAATGAGCAGTTCTTC.

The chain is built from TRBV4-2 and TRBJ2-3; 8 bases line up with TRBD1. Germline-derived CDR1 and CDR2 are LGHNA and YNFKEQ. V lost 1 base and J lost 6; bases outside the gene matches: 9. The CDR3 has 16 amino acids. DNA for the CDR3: TGTGCCAGCAGCCAAGGCGGCGGACAGGGCCAGGATACGCAGTATTTT. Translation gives CASSQGGGQGQDTQYF.

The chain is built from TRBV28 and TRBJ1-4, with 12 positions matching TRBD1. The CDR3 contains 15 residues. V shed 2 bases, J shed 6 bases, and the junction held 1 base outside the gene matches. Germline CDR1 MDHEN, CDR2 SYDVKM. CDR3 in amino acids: CASSLGTGGDEKLFF. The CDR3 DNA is TGTGCCAGCAGTTTAGGGACAGGGGGCGATGAAAAACTGTTTTTT.

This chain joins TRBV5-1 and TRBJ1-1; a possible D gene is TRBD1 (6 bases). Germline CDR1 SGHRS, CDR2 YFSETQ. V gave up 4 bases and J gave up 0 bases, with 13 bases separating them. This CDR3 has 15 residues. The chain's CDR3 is CASSQATGMNTEAFF. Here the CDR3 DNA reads TGCGCCAGCAGCCAGGCGACAGGAATGAACACTGAAGCTTTCTTT.

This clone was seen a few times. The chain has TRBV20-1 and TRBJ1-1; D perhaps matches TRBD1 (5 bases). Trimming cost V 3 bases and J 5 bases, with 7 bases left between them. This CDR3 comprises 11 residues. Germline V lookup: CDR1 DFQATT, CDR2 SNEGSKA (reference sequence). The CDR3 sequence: CSASHRTEAFF. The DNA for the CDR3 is TGCAGTGCTAGTCACAGGACTGAAGCTTTCTTT.

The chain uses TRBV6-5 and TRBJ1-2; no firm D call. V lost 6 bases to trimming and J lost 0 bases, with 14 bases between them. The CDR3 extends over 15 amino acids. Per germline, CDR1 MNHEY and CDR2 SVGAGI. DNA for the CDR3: TGTGCCAGCAGGCGGGGTTCCGGTCCTAACTATGGCTACACCTTC. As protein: CASRRGSGPNYGYTF.

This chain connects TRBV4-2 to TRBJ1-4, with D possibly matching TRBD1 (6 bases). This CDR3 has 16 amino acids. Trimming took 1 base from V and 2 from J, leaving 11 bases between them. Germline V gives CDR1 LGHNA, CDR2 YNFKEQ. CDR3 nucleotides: TGTGCCAGCAGCCAAGCCCTGGGGGCGACTAATGAAAAACTGTTTTTT. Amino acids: CASSQALGATNEKLFF.

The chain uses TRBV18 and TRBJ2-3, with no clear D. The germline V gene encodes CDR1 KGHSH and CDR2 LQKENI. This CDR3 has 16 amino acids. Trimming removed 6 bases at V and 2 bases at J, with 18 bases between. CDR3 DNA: TGTGCCAGCTCTCCTCGCATACTCGAAAACACAGATACGCAGTATTTT. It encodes CASSPRILENTDTQYF.

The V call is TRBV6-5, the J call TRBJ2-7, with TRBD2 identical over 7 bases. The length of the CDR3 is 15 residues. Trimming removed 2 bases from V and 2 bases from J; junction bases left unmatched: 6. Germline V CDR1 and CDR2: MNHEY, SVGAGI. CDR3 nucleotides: TGTGCCAGCAGTTACCGGAAAGCGGGACCCTACGAGCAGTACTTC. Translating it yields CASSYRKAGPYEQYF.

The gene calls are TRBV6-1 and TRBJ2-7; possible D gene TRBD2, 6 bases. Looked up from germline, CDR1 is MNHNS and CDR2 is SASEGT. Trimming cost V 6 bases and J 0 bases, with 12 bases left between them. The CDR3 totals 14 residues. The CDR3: CASRGLQSSYEQYF. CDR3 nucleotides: TGTGCCAGCAGGGGACTTCAGAGCTCCTACGAGCAGTACTTC.

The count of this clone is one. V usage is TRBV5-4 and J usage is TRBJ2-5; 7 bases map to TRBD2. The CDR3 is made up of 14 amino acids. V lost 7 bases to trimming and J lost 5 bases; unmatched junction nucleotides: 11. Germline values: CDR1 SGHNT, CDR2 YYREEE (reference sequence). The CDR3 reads CASGRGGDGETQYF. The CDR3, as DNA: TGTGCCAGCGGGAGGGGAGGGGACGGGGAGACCCAGTACTTC.